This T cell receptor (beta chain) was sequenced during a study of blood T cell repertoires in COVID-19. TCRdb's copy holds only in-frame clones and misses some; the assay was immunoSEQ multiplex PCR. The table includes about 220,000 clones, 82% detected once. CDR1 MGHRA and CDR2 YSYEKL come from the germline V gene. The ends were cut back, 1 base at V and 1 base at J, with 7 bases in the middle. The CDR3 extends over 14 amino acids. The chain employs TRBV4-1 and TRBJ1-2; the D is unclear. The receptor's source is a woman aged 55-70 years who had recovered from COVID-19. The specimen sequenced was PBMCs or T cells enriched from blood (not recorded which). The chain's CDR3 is CASSQVRDNYGYTF. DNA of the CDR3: TGCGCCAGCAGCCAAGTTCGGGATAACTATGGCTACACCTTC.